Reported below is one TCR beta chain. The antigen it recognizes is unknown. Within one base of it there is no much larger clone, and no base qualities were kept. For sequencing of the TCRbeta CDR3 region, genomic DNA was extracted from the sorted cells. The immunoSEQ Assay was used for sequencing of TCRbeta CDR3 regions. The table was pulled from immuneACCESS by TCRdb, which kept in-frame rearrangements only. Such tables lose some clones; where checked, under half of the loss comes from unresolved V genes, and the rest has no known cause. The sample profile shows tens of thousands of clones; about 81% of them were found once. More than 4% of the sample is taken by the ten largest. V is reduced by 3 bases and J by 1 base, leaving a spacing of 13 bases between them. CDR1 and CDR2 are read off the germline V gene (reference sequence) as MNHEY and SMNVEV. The CDR3, cysteine through phenylalanine, is 16 amino acids long. Kept here is only the CDR3 DNA, which spans 48 bases and is read in frame from base 1.

This sample is part of a study of OX40 agonist ivuxolimab in advanced cancers. Looking at the study overall: The costimulatory receptor OX40 (CD134) was targeted by ivuxolimab, a fully human IgG2 agonistic monoclonal antibody. In the dose-escalation cohort, 82.7% of patients were male, and the mean age was about 55 years, with a range of roughly 20 to 85. The monotherapy dose-escalation portion (N ≈ 57 patients) of the phase I ivuxolimab trial is reported in the paper. The purpose of peripheral TCRbeta sequencing was to test whether ivuxolimab changed TCR sequence diversity and led to clonal T-cell expansion. Three dose-escalation patients achieved partial responses, one with hepatocellular carcinoma and two with cutaneous melanoma. Prior anti-PD-1, anti-PD-L1 or anti-CTLA-4 therapy was permitted, and about two fifths of dose-escalation patients had received checkpoint inhibitors. Intravenous ivuxolimab was administered to patients every 2 weeks at six dose levels: 0.01, 0.1, 0.3, 1.5, 3 and 10 mg/kg. Among the approximately 54 dose-escalation patients, 19 had hepatocellular carcinoma, approximately 15 melanoma, 9 renal cell carcinoma and 9 head and neck cancer.

Patients with a history of autoimmune disease or receiving systemic immunosuppression were excluded from the trial. In every dose cohort, peripheral blood was drawn for TCR sequencing at baseline, cycle 4 day 1, and cycle 7 day 1. The samples were drawn from a first-in-human, open-label, multicenter phase I dose-escalation trial of ivuxolimab. Adults with locally advanced or metastatic head and neck squamous cell, hepatocellular, melanoma or renal cell carcinoma were enrolled in the trial. Before TCR sequencing, CD4+ T cells and CD8+ T cells from peripheral blood were sorted into separate populations. Findings and caveats that apply to the study as a whole: Partial responders in the 0.1-3.0 mg/kg groups had among the lowest normalized peripheral clonal expansion, especially among CD8+ T cells. Low levels of normalized T-cell clonal expansion were also seen in some nonresponding patients. Clonal expansion of both CD4+ and CD8+ blood T cells was observed from baseline to week 6 at doses 0.1 to 3.0 mg/kg. On average, CD8+ T cells showed more expanded clones than CD4+ T cells after ivuxolimab. The antigen specificity of the peripheral T cells that underwent clonal expansion was not determined.

The sequencing here drew on CD4+ or CD8+ T cells sorted from blood, taken in a trial of the OX40 agonist ivuxolimab. The chain was built from TRBV27 and TRBJ1-5; the best D guess is TRBD1, with 5 bases matching. This TCR was recovered from an adult with an advanced solid tumor such as melanoma, head and neck, liver or kidney cancer. Read as DNA, the sequence is TGTGCCAGCAGTTTTGTAAAAGGGACGAGCAATCAGCCCCAGCATTTT. Translated, it reads CASSFVKGTSNQPQHF.